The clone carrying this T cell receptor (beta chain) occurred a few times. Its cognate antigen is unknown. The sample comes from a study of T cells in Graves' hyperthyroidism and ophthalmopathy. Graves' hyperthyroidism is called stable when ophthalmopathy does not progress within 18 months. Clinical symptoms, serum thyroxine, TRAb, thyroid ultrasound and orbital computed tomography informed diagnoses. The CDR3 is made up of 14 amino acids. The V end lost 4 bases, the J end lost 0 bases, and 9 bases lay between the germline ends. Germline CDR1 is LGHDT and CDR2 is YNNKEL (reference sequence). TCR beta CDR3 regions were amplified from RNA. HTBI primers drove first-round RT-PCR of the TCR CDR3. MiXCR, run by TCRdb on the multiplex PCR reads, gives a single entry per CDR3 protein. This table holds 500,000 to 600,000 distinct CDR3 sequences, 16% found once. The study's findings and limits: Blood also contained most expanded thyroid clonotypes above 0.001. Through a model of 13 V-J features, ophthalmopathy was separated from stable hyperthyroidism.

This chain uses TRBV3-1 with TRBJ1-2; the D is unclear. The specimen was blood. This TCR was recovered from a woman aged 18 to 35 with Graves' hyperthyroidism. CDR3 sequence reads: CASSRGRANYGYTF. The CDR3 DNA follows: TGTGCCAGCAGCCGAGGACGGGCTAACTATGGCTACACCTTC.